This TCR beta chain originates from a study of lymphopenia after photon versus proton radiotherapy. Germline-derived CDR1 and CDR2 are SQVTM and ANQGSEA. The CDR3 is 14 amino acids. V lost 7 bases and J lost 1; bases outside the gene matches: 4. Data came from immunoSEQ multiplex PCR; TCRdb stores just in-frame clones and leaves some out. The top ten hold roughly 29% of the sample, which has some 28,000 clones, roughly four fifths seen once. Whole-study results and caveats: After lymphocyte nadir, photon-treated repertoires showed oligoclonal expansion, especially CD8+ Temra. Better survival with proton therapy was suggested as possible, not demonstrated. Relative stability marked proton patients; photon patients lost diversity and naive cells. A bigger post-nadir fall in TCR diversity correlated inversely with survival time in deceased patients.

Notes on this clone: Its specificity is unknown.

The V gene is TRBV29-1, the J gene TRBJ2-3; 11 nucleotides line up with TRBD1. The TCR originated in a man aged 45-65 years with gastric cancer. Material: peripheral blood, obtained from a patient treated with photon-based radiotherapy. This chain's CDR3 is CSARDRGGTDTQYF. CDR3 sequence (DNA): TGCAGCGCGCGGGACAGGGGGGGCACAGATACGCAGTATTTT.